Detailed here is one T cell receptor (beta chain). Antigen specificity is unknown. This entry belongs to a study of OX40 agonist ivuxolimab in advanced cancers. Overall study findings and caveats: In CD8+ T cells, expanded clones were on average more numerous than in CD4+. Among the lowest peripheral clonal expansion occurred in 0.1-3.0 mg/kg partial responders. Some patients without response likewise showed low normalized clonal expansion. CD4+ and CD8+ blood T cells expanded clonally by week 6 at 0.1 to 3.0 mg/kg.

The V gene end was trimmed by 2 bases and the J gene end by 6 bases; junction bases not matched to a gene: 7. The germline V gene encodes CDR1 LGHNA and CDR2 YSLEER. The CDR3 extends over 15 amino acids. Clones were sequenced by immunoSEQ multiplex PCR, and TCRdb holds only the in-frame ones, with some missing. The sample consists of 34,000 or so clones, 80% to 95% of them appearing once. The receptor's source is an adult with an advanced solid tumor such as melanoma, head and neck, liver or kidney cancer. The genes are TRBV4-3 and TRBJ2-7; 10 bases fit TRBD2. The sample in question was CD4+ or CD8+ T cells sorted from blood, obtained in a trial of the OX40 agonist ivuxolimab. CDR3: CASSQSAGGGGEQYF. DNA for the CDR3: TGCGCCAGCAGCCAATCAGCGGGAGGGGGTGGCGAGCAGTACTTC.